The 29 T cell receptor beta chains in this list originate from one sample, sequenced in a study of cytomegalovirus exposure and HLA in healthy donors. TCRdb keeps only in-frame clones here, not all; method: immunoSEQ multiplex PCR. The sample has more than 150,000 clones; 88% are singletons. The specimen was PBMCs. The receptors stem from a man between 18 and 29 years old in good health and CMV-seronegative.

J is TRBJ2-7 and V is TRBV14; perhaps TRBD1 as D (5 bases). Germline lookup yields CDR1 SGHDN and CDR2 FVKESK. CDR3 size: 15 residues. Trimming shortened V by 3 bases and J by 0 bases, and 12 bases separated the two germline ends. The CDR3 is CASSQGWGSSYEQYF. In DNA, the CDR3 is TGTGCCAGCAGCCAGGGGTGGGGCAGCTCCTACGAGCAGTACTTC.

J is TRBJ2-1 and V is TRBV30; D possibly corresponds to TRBD2 (6 bases). The CDR3 has 13 residues. The V end was cut by 2 bases, the J end by 8 bases, with 13 bases between. Germline V lookup: CDR1 GTSNPN, CDR2 SVGIG (reference sequence). The CDR3 DNA reads TGTGCCTGGAGTTATCCGTCTAGCGATGAGCAGTTCTTC. Amino acid sequence: CAWSYPSSDEQFF.

This rearrangement joins TRBV12-2 to TRBJ2-1; TRBD2, the table's D call, was not compared with the DNA. TRBV12-2 is an annotated pseudogene. This CDR3 has 17 amino acids. CDR3 protein: CASRRAGRSDSYNEQFF. CDR3 nucleotide sequence: TGTGCAAGTCGCCGAGCGGGACGGTCCGACTCCTACAATGAGCAGTTCTTC.

The rearrangement uses TRBV11-2 and TRBJ2-1; 9 bases fit TRBD2. Losses at the gene ends were 0 bases for V and 8 bases for J; bases not matched to a gene: 5. CDR1 and CDR2 from the germline V gene are SGHAT and FQNNGV. The CDR3 spans 15 residues. CDR3 in DNA: TGTGCCAGCAGCTTAGACCTGACTAGCGGCTATGAGCAGTTCTTC. This codes for CASSLDLTSGYEQFF.

CDR3 coding DNA: TGTGCCAGCAGCTCAGCAGGAGGCAACTCCTACAATGAGCAGTTCTTC. As protein: CASSSAGGNSYNEQFF. The rearrangement uses TRBV5-6 and TRBJ2-1, with D possibly matching TRBD2 (5 bases). The V gene's germline CDR1 is SGHDT and CDR2 YYEEEE. The ends were cut back, 3 bases at V and 0 bases at J, with 13 bases in the middle. This CDR3 is 16 amino acids long.

The V gene is TRBV7-9, the J gene TRBJ2-3; the D gene is possibly TRBD2 (6 bases). Trimming shortened V by 2 bases and J by 1 base, and 7 bases separated the two germline ends. Germline assignment: CDR1 SEHNR and CDR2 FQNEAQ (reference sequence). The CDR3 totals 14 residues. Here the CDR3 reads CASSLRGGTDTQYF. The CDR3 region has the DNA TGTGCCAGCAGCTTACGCGGGGGCACAGATACGCAGTATTTT.

The J gene is TRBJ1-1, the V gene TRBV5-4; tentative D call: TRBD1 (6 bases). V was cut by 5 bases and J by 3 bases, with 17 bases left in between. The CDR3 totals 15 residues. Germline-derived CDR1 and CDR2 are SGHNT and YYREEE (reference sequence). In DNA form, the CDR3 reads TGTGCCAGCAGTCCAATCTGGGGGCGGGACACTGAAGCTTTCTTT. This encodes CASSPIWGRDTEAFF.

In its sample, this clone was seen once. The V and J genes are TRBV25-1 and TRBJ1-2; no reliable D call. V was clipped by 4 bases and J by 3 bases, with 12 bases between them. CDR3 length: 14 amino acids. Germline V lookup: CDR1 MGHDK, CDR2 SYGVNS. The CDR3 region is CASSANGRHYGYTF. The CDR3 nucleotides read TGTGCCAGCAGTGCGAACGGGAGGCACTATGGCTACACCTTC.

The chain has TRBV27 and TRBJ1-2, with D maybe TRBD1 (5 bases). CDR3 length equals 12 residues. V shed 2 bases and J shed 7 bases, with 8 bases lying between them. Germline CDR1 and CDR2: MNHEY and SMNVEV (reference sequence). The CDR3 is CASSLHGGGYTF. DNA for the CDR3: TGTGCCAGCAGTTTACACGGGGGTGGCTACACCTTC.

In nucleotides, the CDR3 is TGTGCCAGCAGTCCAAGCGGAACCCATGGGGAGCAGTACTTC. It is translated as CASSPSGTHGEQYF. The chain links TRBV6-1 to TRBJ2-7; D might be TRBD2 (5 bases). Trimming took 5 bases from V and 7 from J, leaving 18 bases between them. CDR1 is MNHNS and CDR2 is SASEGT in the germline V gene. The CDR3 contains 14 residues.

The rearrangement links TRBV5-1 to TRBJ2-5; a weak D match, TRBD1 (7 bases). The CDR3 is made up of 14 amino acids. Germline values: CDR1 SGHRS, CDR2 YFSETQ. The V gene lost 4 bases and the J gene lost 5 bases, with 15 bases spanning the gap. CDR3 amino acids: CASSGGTAGETQYF. The CDR3 DNA reads TGCGCCAGCAGCGGAGGGACAGCAGGTGAGACCCAGTACTTC.

The chain couples TRBV5-4 to TRBJ1-2; TRBD1 matches at 9 bases. The length of the CDR3 is 15 residues. Trimming cost V 4 bases and J 8 bases; bases outside gene matches: 12. Germline-derived CDR1 and CDR2 are SGHNT and YYREEE (reference sequence). The CDR3 DNA is TGTGCCAGCAGCCTCCGACAGGGGGAGGTGCAAGGCTACACCTTC. This encodes CASSLRQGEVQGYTF. Based on the CDR3 plus reference TRBV5-4 and TRBJ1-2, the full variable domain is ETGVTQSPTHLIKTRGQQVTLRCSSQSGHNTVSWYQQALGQGPQFIFQYYREEENGRGNFPPRFSGLQFPNYSSELNVNALELDDSALYLCASSLRQGEVQGYTFGSGTRLTVV.

CDR3 sequence (DNA): TGCGCCAGCAGCTCGTTTAGGACTTTTAAAATTAGCGGCAATCAGCCCCAGCATTTT. It translates to CASSSFRTFKISGNQPQHF. The chain couples TRBV5-1 to TRBJ1-5; no definite D call. The length of the CDR3 is 19 residues. V lost 3 bases to trimming and J lost 2 bases, with 24 bases between them. Germline CDR1 SGHRS, CDR2 YFSETQ. The complete variable domain, with remaining parts taken from reference TRBV5-1 and TRBJ1-5, reads KAGVTQTPRYLIKTRGQQVTLSCSPISGHRSVSWYQQTPGQGLQFLFEYFSETQRNKGNFPGRFSGRQFSNSRSEMNVSTLELGDSALYLCASSSFRTFKISGNQPQHFGDGTRLSIL.

The chain joins TRBV27 to TRBJ2-2, with TRBD1 matching 8 bases. The CDR3 is made up of 15 amino acids. Losses at the gene ends were 5 bases for V and 5 bases for J; bases not matched to a gene: 7. CDR1 is MNHEY and CDR2 is SMNVEV in the germline V gene (reference sequence). Here the CDR3 reads CASSTRGPWTGELFF. The CDR3 DNA reads TGTGCCAGCAGTACCAGGGGGCCGTGGACCGGGGAGCTGTTTTTT.

The V gene is TRBV5-1, the J gene TRBJ1-3, with a tentative D call TRBD1 (6 bases). V lost 4 bases, J lost 0 bases, and 17 bases lay in between. This CDR3 is 17 amino acids long. Germline CDR1 reads SGHRS; CDR2 reads YFSETQ. CDR3 region: CASSPRDTNLSGNTIYF. The DNA of the CDR3 is TGCGCCAGCAGCCCCCGGGACACAAATCTCTCTGGAAACACCATATATTTT.

V is TRBV10-1 and J is TRBJ2-1; the D gene is possibly TRBD1 (5 bases). The CDR3 loop spans 12 amino acids. Germline V CDR1 and CDR2: WNHNN, SYGVQD (reference sequence). The V end lost 1 base, the J end lost 11 bases, and 9 bases lay between the germline ends. CDR3 residues: CASSEYGQKQFF. CDR3 in DNA: TGCGCCAGCAGTGAGTATGGACAAAAGCAGTTCTTC.

This chain links TRBV4-1 with TRBJ1-2, with 8 bases aligning to TRBD1. Germline loops: CDR1 MGHRA, CDR2 YSYEKL. This CDR3 region has 16 residues. V lost 2 bases and J lost 6; bases outside the gene matches: 11. In DNA form, the CDR3 reads TGCGCCAGCAGCCAATTTCAGGACAGGGAGATGAATGGCTACACCTTC. This codes for CASSQFQDREMNGYTF.

The chain recombines TRBV5-1 with TRBJ2-3; 7 bases align to TRBD2. Germline V gives CDR1 SGHRS, CDR2 YFSETQ. This CDR3 is 15 amino acids long. Trimming at V came to 4 bases and at J to 7 bases, leaving 12 bases not matched to a gene. The DNA for the CDR3 is TGCGCCAGCAGCCCTAATGTAGGGAGGGGCCATACGCAGTATTTT. Translating gives CASSPNVGRGHTQYF.

This clone was picked up one time. The chain recombines TRBV9 with TRBJ2-7, with TRBD1 identical over 9 bases. After removal of 2 bases from V and 4 bases from J, the junction contained 7 bases not matched to a gene. Germline lookup yields CDR1 SGDLS and CDR2 YYNGEE. The CDR3 is made up of 15 amino acids. The CDR3 protein is CASSVGTGSMYEQYF. CDR3 DNA: TGTGCCAGCAGCGTGGGGACAGGGAGTATGTACGAGCAGTACTTC. The whole variable domain, filled in from reference TRBV9 and TRBJ2-7, reads DSGVTQTPKHLITATGQRVTLRCSPRSGDLSVYWYQQSLDQGLQFLIQYYNGEERAKGNILERFSAQQFPDLHSELNLSSLELGDSALYFCASSVGTGSMYEQYFGPGTRLTVT.

In the case of this clone: One junction end disagrees with the germline gene, perhaps due to a read error. The chain joins TRBV7-7 to TRBJ2-3; a possible D gene is TRBD1 (5 bases). Germline loops: CDR1 SSHAT, CDR2 FNYEAQ (reference sequence). The CDR3 covers 17 residues. Written as DNA, the CDR3 is TGTGCTAGCAGCTTAGGTTTAGGGGCCCAAAGGTCAGATACGCAGTATTTT. Translation: CASSLGLGAQRSDTQYF.

The chain uses TRBV5-4 and TRBJ2-1; 7 nucleotides agree with TRBD2. The CDR3 spans 15 residues. After removal of 4 bases from V and 0 bases from J, the junction contained 4 bases not matched to a gene. Looked up from germline, CDR1 is SGHNT and CDR2 is YYREEE (reference sequence). The CDR3 loop is CASSPSGVSYNEQFF. The DNA of the CDR3 is TGTGCCAGCAGCCCGAGCGGGGTCTCCTACAATGAGCAGTTCTTC.

This chain links TRBV6-5 with TRBJ2-2; 8 bases agree with TRBD1. This CDR3 spans 14 amino acids. Trimming removed 8 bases from V and 7 bases from J; junction bases left unmatched: 9. Germline lookup yields CDR1 MNHEY and CDR2 SVGAGI. CDR3 protein: CASGPQGAFGELFF. The CDR3 nucleotides are TGTGCCAGCGGTCCTCAGGGGGCATTCGGGGAGCTGTTTTTT.

The chain is built from TRBV10-3 and TRBJ2-5; D not certain. Between the trimmed V and J ends, which lost 3 bases and 3 bases, there was a span of 5 bases. This CDR3 is 12 amino acids long. The germline V gene has CDR1 ENHRY and CDR2 SYGVKD. The CDR3 region is CAISELKETQYF. CDR3 sequence (DNA): TGTGCCATCAGTGAATTAAAAGAGACCCAGTACTTC.

The rearrangement uses TRBV27 and TRBJ2-7; weak D call: TRBD2 (6 bases). With 3 bases removed from V and 6 bases from J, the gap between germline ends came to 12 bases. This CDR3 contains 13 residues. CDR1 and CDR2 (germline): MNHEY, SMNVEV (reference sequence). As DNA, the CDR3 is TGTGCCAGCAGTTTGATGGTAGCGGCCGAGCAGTACTTC. Translation gives CASSLMVAAEQYF.

The rearrangement links TRBV4-1 to TRBJ2-1, with a tentative D call TRBD2 (5 bases). Deletions cut 1 base from V and 9 bases from J, with 16 bases between. The CDR3 extends over 15 amino acids. Germline CDR1 MGHRA, CDR2 YSYEKL. The CDR3 here is CASSQVGVMVSEQFF. DNA of the CDR3: TGCGCCAGCAGCCAAGTCGGGGTCATGGTTAGTGAGCAGTTCTTC.

This clone was found a few times. The chain recombines TRBV2 with TRBJ1-1, with D hard to call. Germline loops: CDR1 SNHLY, CDR2 FYNNEI. Trimming pared 10 bases from V and 1 base from J, leaving 13 bases between. This CDR3 region has 13 residues. The CDR3 loop reads CATMREENTEAFF. CDR3 nucleotides: TGTGCCACCATGAGGGAGGAGAACACTGAAGCTTTCTTT.

The gene calls are TRBV15 and TRBJ1-4; D possibly corresponds to TRBD1 (5 bases). Germline values: CDR1 LNHNV, CDR2 YYDKDF (reference sequence). Trimming cost V 0 bases and J 4 bases, with 12 bases left between them. CDR3 length equals 16 residues. The CDR3 loop reads CATSRDGGESNEKLFF. The CDR3, as DNA: TGTGCCACCAGCAGAGATGGGGGGGAGAGTAATGAAAAACTGTTTTTT.

This rearrangement joins TRBV5-1 to TRBJ1-1; 7 nucleotides align to TRBD1. This CDR3 has 15 amino acids. Germline V CDR1 and CDR2: SGHRS, YFSETQ. Trimming cost V 0 bases and J 4 bases; bases outside gene matches: 6. Here the CDR3 reads CASSLAIGDSTEAFF. The DNA for the CDR3 is TGCGCCAGCAGCTTGGCAATAGGGGACAGCACTGAAGCTTTCTTT.

The chain couples TRBV19 to TRBJ1-2, with TRBD1 matching 8 bases. Germline values: CDR1 LNHDA, CDR2 SQIVND (reference sequence). There are 13 residues in the CDR3. Losses at the gene ends were 3 bases for V and 8 bases for J; bases not matched to a gene: 5. The CDR3 DNA reads as TGTGCCAGTAGTATCGGACAGGGACACGGCTACACCTTC. It codes for CASSIGQGHGYTF.